One sample yielded the 32 T cell receptor beta chains listed below, sequenced in a study of T-cell memory formation after mild COVID-19. MiXCR was run by TCRdb on the 5' RACE reads, yielding one entry per CDR3 protein. The repertoire holds 500,000 to 650,000 distinct CDR3 sequences, with roughly 20% as singletons. Sequenced material: PBMCs or a T cell subset sorted from them (not recorded which). All receptors come from an adult woman who had mild COVID-19 (a few samples of this study predate the infection). Cell type and time point are not known.

The chain joins TRBV5-6 to TRBJ1-1, with D uncertain. Between the trimmed V and J ends, which lost 1 base and 7 bases, there was a span of 14 bases. Germline V gene data show CDR1 as SGHDT and CDR2 as YYEEEE. The CDR3 has 14 residues. The CDR3 protein is CASSLSWGGDEAFF. The CDR3 bases are TGTGCCAGCAGCTTGTCATGGGGTGGGGATGAAGCTTTCTTT.

This clonotype was seen just once. The chain carries TRBV14 and TRBJ2-5; tentatively, D is TRBD1 (6 bases). The CDR3 has 18 amino acids. Trimming removed 3 bases from V and 8 bases from J, with 28 bases in between. CDR1 is SGHDN and CDR2 is FVKESK in the germline V gene. The CDR3, as DNA: TGTGCCAGCAGCCATGCTCAACCGGGACAAGGCCCCGCGCGAACCCAGTACTTC. It yields the protein CASSHAQPGQGPARTQYF.

This clonotype was counted a few times. This sequence joins TRBV29-1 and TRBJ1-4; possibly TRBD1 for D (5 bases). This CDR3 contains 13 residues. V lost 3 bases to trimming and J lost 0 bases, with 5 bases between them. Germline loops: CDR1 SQVTM, CDR2 ANQGSEA. CDR3 bases: TGCAGCGTTGAGGGGGCAACTAATGAAAAACTGTTTTTT. Amino acid sequence: CSVEGATNEKLFF.

This clonotype was recorded a few times. The chain combines TRBV5-1 with TRBJ2-7; D not resolved. The CDR3 length is 14 residues. V lost 0 bases, J lost 2 bases, and 9 bases lay in between. CDR1 is SGHRS and CDR2 is YFSETQ in the germline V gene. In DNA form, the CDR3 reads TGCGCCAGCAGCTTGGGGGGTGCAACCTACGAGCAGTACTTC. Residues: CASSLGGATYEQYF.

The genes are TRBV12-3 or TRBV12-4 and TRBJ1-2; D is possibly TRBD1 (6 bases). V was shortened by 6 bases and J by 7 bases, with 24 bases between the two germline ends. This CDR3 is 16 amino acids long. The CDR3 DNA sequence: TGTGCCAGCAGCGGAGCCGGGCATGGGGGGCTGATTGGCTACACCTTC. It is translated as CASSGAGHGGLIGYTF.

This chain joins TRBV12-3 or TRBV12-4 and TRBJ1-4; weak D call: TRBD1 (5 bases). The CDR3 sequence is 16 residues long. Trimming stripped 5 bases from V and 2 bases from J, with 15 bases between. The CDR3 DNA reads TGTGCCAGCAGTCCCGGTAAGGGACGTACTAATGAAAAACTGTTTTTT. This encodes CASSPGKGRTNEKLFF.

This clonotype was recorded a few times. CDR3 DNA: TGTGCCAGCTCACCCCCCTCCGGGGGGACCTACGAGCAGTACTTC. It is translated as CASSPPSGGTYEQYF. The rearrangement joins TRBV18 to TRBJ2-7; 7 bases fit TRBD2. CDR1 and CDR2 from the germline V gene are KGHSH and LQKENI. The CDR3 has 15 amino acids. J was trimmed by 2 bases and V by 3 bases; bases with no gene match: 7. The whole variable domain, filled in from reference TRBV18 and TRBJ2-7, reads NAGVMQNPRHLVRRRGQEARLRCSPMKGHSHVYWYRQLPEEGLKFMVYLQKENIIDESGMPKERFSAEFPKEGPSILRIQQVVRGDSAAYFCASSPPSGGTYEQYFGPGTRLTVT.

V usage is TRBV12-3 or TRBV12-4 and J usage is TRBJ2-2; weak D call: TRBD2 (6 bases). V lost 4 bases to trimming and J lost 7 bases, with 10 bases between them. This CDR3 spans 13 amino acids. CDR3 amino acids: CASSSLAVGELFF. The CDR3 DNA sequence: TGTGCCAGCAGTTCACTAGCCGTCGGGGAGCTGTTTTTT.

This chain connects TRBV5-8 to TRBJ2-7; 7 bases fit TRBD1. Germline V gives CDR1 SGHTS, CDR2 YDEGEE. Trimming removed 3 bases from V and 9 bases from J; junction bases left unmatched: 12. The CDR3 has 14 residues. The CDR3, as DNA: TGTGCCAGCAGCTACGGGACAGTAATCTTTGGGCAGTACTTC. It codes for CASSYGTVIFGQYF.

This clonotype was detected only a few times. The V call is TRBV7-8, the J call TRBJ2-5, with D perhaps assigned TRBD1 or TRBD2 (5 bases each). CDR1 is SGHVS and CDR2 is FQNEAQ in the germline V gene. The CDR3 is 13 residues long. V lost 3 bases to trimming and J lost 4 bases, with 9 bases between them. In DNA, the CDR3 is TGTGCCAGCAGCTTTCCGGGACCAGAGACCCAGTACTTC. Translating it yields CASSFPGPETQYF.

The V call is TRBV29-1, the J call TRBJ2-1; 11 bases agree with TRBD2. The J segment lost 9 bases and the V segment lost 6 bases, leaving 7 bases of the junction unmatched. Germline V gene lookup returns CDR1 SQVTM and CDR2 ANQGSEA. The CDR3 runs to 13 residues. The CDR3 bases are TGCAGCGTGGATACTAGCGGGAGTTTTGAGCAGTTCTTC. Translation gives CSVDTSGSFEQFF.

This clonotype was recorded a few times. The J gene is TRBJ2-2, the V gene TRBV7-3; possibly TRBD2 for D (5 bases). Trimming cost V 6 bases and J 4 bases, with 15 bases left between them. CDR3 length: 15 amino acids. CDR1 is SGHTA, CDR2 FQGTGA, per germline. CDR3 in amino acids: CASSLDSTVTGELFF. In DNA form, the CDR3 reads TGTGCCAGCAGTCTGGACTCTACGGTCACCGGGGAGCTGTTTTTT.

The CDR3 spells CASSLYGAGELFF. Written as DNA, the CDR3 is TGTGCCAGCAGCTTATACGGGGCCGGGGAGCTGTTTTTT. This rearrangement joins TRBV7-2 to TRBJ2-2, with TRBD2 as a possible D gene (5 bases). CDR3 size: 13 residues. Germline lookup yields CDR1 SGHTA and CDR2 FQGNSA. The V end was cut by 2 bases, the J end by 6 bases, with 7 bases between. The full variable domain, in which reference TRBV7-2 and TRBJ2-2 provide the parts outside the CDR3, is GAGVSQSPSNKVTEKGKDVELRCDPISGHTALYWYRQSLGQGLEFLIYFQGNSAPDKSGLPSDRFSAERTGGSVSTLTIQRTQQEDSAVYLCASSLYGAGELFFGEGSRLTVL.

This clonotype has a handful of counts. The rearrangement uses TRBV2 and TRBJ2-7; the D gene is possibly TRBD1 (5 bases). CDR1 is SNHLY and CDR2 is FYNNEI in the germline V gene. The CDR3 covers 11 residues. V was pared by 7 bases and J by 4 bases, with 8 bases between. CDR3 nucleotide sequence: TGTGCCAGCAATAGACAGTACGAGCAGTACTTC. Residues: CASNRQYEQYF.

This chain connects TRBV5-6 to TRBJ2-7, with unresolved D. The CDR3 consists of 13 residues. Between the trimmed V and J ends, which lost 1 base and 5 bases, there was a span of 10 bases. Per the germline V gene, CDR1 is SGHDT and CDR2 is YYEEEE. The CDR3 reads CASSLRGPDEQYF. CDR3 in DNA: TGTGCCAGCAGCTTGCGTGGGCCAGACGAGCAGTACTTC.

This clonotype was found a few times. The chain has TRBV19 and TRBJ2-1; 7 bases agree with TRBD2. Germline CDR1 LNHDA, CDR2 SQIVND (reference sequence). The V segment lost 3 bases and the J segment 0 bases; nucleotides outside the gene matches: 8. This CDR3 is 17 amino acids long. The CDR3 sequence is CASSMSLGDYSYNEQFF. CDR3 bases: TGTGCCAGTAGTATGAGTCTGGGGGACTACTCCTACAATGAGCAGTTCTTC.

This chain connects TRBV7-9 to TRBJ2-7, with 8 nucleotides matching TRBD1. With V trimmed by 0 bases and J by 4 bases, 2 bases remained unmatched. CDR1 is SEHNR, CDR2 FQNEAQ, per germline (reference sequence). There are 14 residues in the CDR3. CDR3 in amino acids: CASSLADREYEQYF. Here the CDR3 DNA reads TGTGCCAGCAGCTTAGCGGACAGGGAATACGAGCAGTACTTC.

This clonotype was counted once. The rearrangement links TRBV15 to TRBJ2-7; D unclear. Germline V lookup: CDR1 LNHNV, CDR2 YYDKDF (reference sequence). This CDR3 comprises 12 residues. V was trimmed by 0 bases and J by 11 bases, leaving 11 bases between them. The CDR3 DNA sequence: TGTGCCACCAGCAGAGACCGGGCCCAGGAGTACTTC. Amino acid sequence: CATSRDRAQEYF.

This clonotype came up a few times. This rearrangement joins TRBV12-3 or TRBV12-4 to TRBJ2-5, with 8 bases aligning to TRBD2. The CDR3 runs to 13 residues. The J segment lost 3 bases and the V segment lost 6 bases, leaving 3 bases of the junction unmatched. In DNA, the CDR3 is TGTGCCAGCAGGCGAGCGGGGGAAGAGACCCAGTACTTC. Its translation: CASRRAGEETQYF.

J is TRBJ2-1 and V is TRBV7-3; TRBD1 matches at 8 bases. This CDR3 comprises 18 residues. In germline, CDR1 is SGHTA, CDR2 FQGTGA. The junction had 10 bases not matched to a gene; V was cut back by 3 bases and J by 0 bases. CDR3: CASSLGRGLSASYNEQFF. The CDR3 bases are TGTGCCAGCAGCTTGGGCAGGGGGCTTTCTGCCTCCTACAATGAGCAGTTCTTC. The full variable domain, rest sourced from reference TRBV7-3 and TRBJ2-1, is GAGVSQTPSNKVTEKGKYVELRCDPISGHTALYWYRQSLGQGPEFLIYFQGTGAADDSGLPNDRFFAVRPEGSVSTLKIQRTERGDSAVYLCASSLGRGLSASYNEQFFGPGTRLTVL.

The chain carries TRBV30 and TRBJ2-5, with D uncertain. Germline CDR1 and CDR2: GTSNPN and SVGIG (reference sequence). V lost 2 bases and J 3 bases, leaving 10 bases between the germline ends. The CDR3 loop spans 13 amino acids. CDR3 DNA: TGTGCCTGGAGTCCCCGGTCGGAAGAGACCCAGTACTTC. Residues: CAWSPRSEETQYF.

The gene calls are TRBV5-1 and TRBJ2-2; TRBD2 matches at 7 bases. The CDR3 consists of 15 residues. Germline CDR1 SGHRS, CDR2 YFSETQ. The V segment lost 10 bases and the J segment 0 bases; nucleotides outside the gene matches: 9. The DNA of the CDR3 is TGCGCCTCACAACCTCGGGGGGCGAACACCGGGGAGCTGTTTTTT. Translating it yields CASQPRGANTGELFF.

The chain is built from TRBV5-1 and TRBJ2-5, with TRBD2 identical over 8 bases. Germline assignment: CDR1 SGHRS and CDR2 YFSETQ. J lost 5 bases, V lost 6 bases, and 15 bases had no gene match. The CDR3 totals 16 residues. CDR3 sequence (DNA): TGCGCCAGCACCCTCCGACCCGGGAGGGATTGGGAGACCCAGTACTTC. This codes for CASTLRPGRDWETQYF.

This clonotype was counted a few times. The chain carries TRBV10-3 and TRBJ2-3, with 9 bases aligning to TRBD2. Trimming at V came to 8 bases and at J to 1 base, leaving 10 bases not matched to a gene. The CDR3 length is 16 residues. Per the germline V gene, CDR1 is ENHRY and CDR2 is SYGVKD. As DNA, the CDR3 is TGTGCCATCGGGGGGATCTTAGCGGGAGGCACAGATACGCAGTATTTT. This codes for CAIGGILAGGTDTQYF.

This clonotype was observed a few times. The chain recombines TRBV2 with TRBJ2-7, with D maybe TRBD1 (5 bases). CDR1 and CDR2 (germline): SNHLY, FYNNEI. This CDR3 has 12 amino acids. V was cut by 5 bases and J by 9 bases, with 14 bases left in between. The CDR3 DNA sequence: TGTGCCAGCAGTATCACAGGACCGGTGCAGTACTTC. Its translation is CASSITGPVQYF. The full variable domain, completed using reference TRBV2 and TRBJ2-7, is EPEVTQTPSHQVTQMGQEVILRCVPISNHLYFYWYRQILGQKVEFLVSFYNNEISEKSEIFDDQFSVERPDGSNFTLKIRSTKLEDSAMYFCASSITGPVQYFGPGTRLTVT.

This clonotype was picked up a small number of times. V and J are TRBV27 and TRBJ1-2; D gene uncertain. Germline CDR1 reads MNHEY; CDR2 reads SMNVEV (reference sequence). The CDR3 is 11 residues long. V lost 6 bases and J lost 8, with 10 bases in between. The CDR3 sequence is CASRGSLGYTF. The CDR3, as DNA: TGTGCCAGCAGGGGTAGTCTCGGCTACACCTTC.

The V and J genes are TRBV7-3 and TRBJ2-3; D perhaps matches TRBD2 (7 bases). Trimming took 5 bases from V and 6 from J, leaving 12 bases between them. This CDR3 is 13 amino acids long. Per the germline V gene, CDR1 is SGHTA and CDR2 is FQGTGA. CDR3 sequence (DNA): TGTGCCAGCAGCAGGGGGGGTCCGGATACGCAGTATTTT. This translates into CASSRGGPDTQYF.

This clonotype was detected a few times. The junction departs from germline at one end; a sequencing error may be responsible. The V call is TRBV6-2 or TRBV6-3, the J call TRBJ1-2, with D possibly matching TRBD1 (6 bases). The CDR3 has 18 amino acids. CDR1 is MNHEY, CDR2 SVGEGT, per germline. The CDR3 coding sequence is TGTGCCAGCAGCTACTTACCGGGACACGGAATTCCTAACTATGGCTACACCTTC. It translates to CASSYLPGHGIPNYGYTF.

This clonotype was seen many times. The chain combines TRBV5-1 with TRBJ2-1; weak D call: TRBD2 (6 bases). Germline V gives CDR1 SGHRS, CDR2 YFSETQ. V shed 1 base and J shed 9 bases, with 20 bases lying between them. The CDR3 extends over 16 amino acids. CDR3 in amino acids: CASSLPSAGPNLEQFF. Here the CDR3 DNA reads TGCGCCAGCAGCTTGCCCTCGGCGGGGCCCAACCTTGAGCAGTTCTTC.

This clonotype was picked up a small number of times. The gene calls are TRBV29-1 and TRBJ1-2; TRBD1 agrees at 11 bases. The CDR3 contains 15 residues. The V segment lost 7 bases and the J segment 4 bases; nucleotides outside the gene matches: 11. The germline V gene has CDR1 SQVTM and CDR2 ANQGSEA. The chain's CDR3 is CSAKIGGTGGYGYTF. The CDR3 DNA sequence: TGCAGCGCAAAGATCGGTGGGACAGGGGGCTATGGCTACACCTTC.

A few counts support this clonotype. This CDR3 reads CASTGKGQGAHGYTF. The CDR3 DNA reads as TGTGCCAGCACCGGAAAGGGACAGGGGGCCCATGGCTACACCTTC. The chain joins TRBV6-2 or TRBV6-3 to TRBJ1-2; 12 bases fit TRBD1. Germline V lookup: CDR1 MNHEY, CDR2 SVGEGT. This CDR3 has 15 amino acids. V trimming: 7 bases; J trimming: 6 bases; junction bases outside the gene matches: 9.

This clonotype showed up just a few times. The chain uses TRBV6-5 and TRBJ2-1, with TRBD2 matching over 10 bases. The CDR3 totals 19 residues. The V gene end was trimmed by 2 bases and the J gene end by 7 bases; junction bases not matched to a gene: 17. Germline values: CDR1 MNHEY, CDR2 SVGAGI. The CDR3 DNA reads TGTGCCAGCAGTTACAGGAATTTCGCTAGAGCGGGAGGGGATAATGAGCAGTTCTTC. Amino acid sequence: CASSYRNFARAGGDNEQFF.